The following is a TCR beta chain sequence with its context. Participants, 18 to 89 years old, spanned fewer than 25 US areas. This table comes from immunoSEQ multiplex PCR, and its TCRdb copy is limited to in-frame clones, with some not included. The sample records fewer than 200,000 clones, around three quarters being singletons. Trimming left V 5 bases short and J 6 bases short, with 14 bases between. This CDR3 is 14 amino acids long. Germline values: CDR1 MNHEY, CDR2 SVGEGT. The sample comes from a study of blood T cell repertoires in COVID-19. Study-wide context: Resolution of symptoms, clearance, or two negative PCRs was present in recovered Cohort 3 donors. Sites in the United States, Italy and Spain provided acute and convalescent COVID-19 samples.

The specimen sequenced was PBMCs or T cells enriched from blood (not recorded which). The chain combines TRBV6-2 or TRBV6-3 with TRBJ2-4, with D possibly TRBD2 on 6 matching bases. The TCR was taken from a woman aged 70-85 years in a cohort exposed to, infected with or recovered from COVID-19 (not recorded which). CDR3 in DNA: TGTGCCAGCAGTCCAAGGGACTTCCGAAACATTCAGTACTTC. This sequence encodes CASSPRDFRNIQYF.